This T cell receptor (beta chain) was identified in a study of regulatory T cells in long-lasting Graves disease. Whole-study findings and limits: Segments TRBV28, TRBJ1-2 and TRBJ2-5 showed preferential usage in persistent disease. Possibly, too few samples lowered accuracy.

Time point: persistent/refractory GD, antithyroid drugs over 5 years with positive TRAb. PBMC RNA served as the TCR library source. Approximately 8.6-milliliter peripheral blood samples went into EDTA tubes. This clonotype came up a few times. Its antigen is as yet unknown. The TCR beta library used iRepertoire HTBI primers with Arm-PCR amplification of CDR3. In the source study's methods: About 62 TRBV and 12 to 15 TRBJ segments were identified across samples. One entry per CDR3 protein, called by TCRdb with MiXCR from the multiplex PCR reads. TCRdb, rather than the study authors, made the V and J calls. This sample has some 340,000 distinct CDR3 sequences, with less than 30% found just once. V lost 5 bases, J lost 4 bases, and 17 bases lay in between. Germline V gene sequence: CDR1 PRHDT, CDR2 FYEKMQ (reference sequence). CDR3 length: 16 amino acids.

The chain has TRBV13 and TRBJ2-2; D gene uncertain. The TCR comes from a woman in her 40s with Graves disease. The sequencing used peripheral blood mononuclear cells (PBMCs), collected when the disease was refractory, from a patient treated with antithyroid drugs. This chain's CDR3 is CASSIDRVNLTGELFF. Here the CDR3 DNA reads TGTGCCAGCAGCATCGATCGTGTAAACCTCACCGGGGAGCTGTTTTTT.